A few counts support the clone carrying this TCR beta chain. Its antigen is not identified. Only in-frame clones appear in the TCRdb table, and some are missing; sequencing was by immunoSEQ multiplex PCR. In the table there are roughly 45,000 clones, roughly 80% of which are singletons. The V gene lost 1 base and the J gene lost 4 bases, with 11 bases spanning the gap. Germline values: CDR1 SGHVS, CDR2 FNYEAQ. The CDR3 has 14 amino acids. The data were taken from a study of memory CD4+ T cells and cytomegalovirus serostatus. Study-level information: Of the healthy Belgian adults, 8 to 10 were CMV seropositive and fewer than 30 seronegative. Study-wide findings and caveats: Of 150 to 200 reported CMV TCRbeta sequences, under 80 were found in memory CD4+ repertoires.

The sort gate was single viable CD3+CD4+CD8-CD45RO+ cells for memory CD4+ T cells. Serostatus was set by detecting CMV pp150, pp28, p38, p52 IgG. CD4+ T cells were isolated by positive magnetic selection. This receptor was obtained from an adult in good health and CMV-seronegative. The sequenced sample was memory CD4+ T cells from blood. This chain joins TRBV7-6 and TRBJ2-7; a possible D gene is TRBD1 (6 bases). DNA of the CDR3: TGTGCCAGCAGCTTAGGTTCAGGGGTTTACGAGCAGTACTTC. Protein product: CASSLGSGVYEQYF. The variable domain in full, completed from reference TRBV7-6 and TRBJ2-7, reads GAGVSQSPRYKVTKRGQDVALRCDPISGHVSLYWYRQALGQGPEFLTYFNYEAQQDKSGLPNDRFSAERPEGSISTLTIQRTEQRDSAMYRCASSLGSGVYEQYFGPGTRLTVT.